In this sample, the clone carrying this TCR beta chain turned up many times. Its antigen is still unknown. Looked up from germline, CDR1 is LNHDA and CDR2 is SQIVND (reference sequence). V lost 5 bases to trimming and J lost 2 bases, with 7 bases between them. This CDR3 has 13 residues. Time point described: newly diagnosed GD, antithyroid drugs for less than 3 months. Following extraction of RNA from PBMCs, that RNA was used to make the TCR library. Building of the TCR beta libraries involved iRepertoire HTBI primers and Arm-PCR of CDR3 regions. TCRdb itself ran the multiplex PCR reads through MiXCR, one entry per CDR3 protein. In the table there are hundreds of thousands of distinct CDR3 sequences, approximately 16% of which are singletons. This specimen comes from a study of regulatory T cells in long-lasting Graves disease. Study-wide results and limits: Repertoires from persistent disease leaned toward TRBV28, TRBJ1-2 and TRBJ2-5. For persistent Graves' patients, TCR diversity was lower than for newly diagnosed ones. The work looked only at peripheral blood and did not look at thyroid tissue.

The sample also formed part of further work on T cells in Graves' hyperthyroidism and ophthalmopathy.

V is TRBV19 and J is TRBJ1-3; D call uncertain. The sequence was collected from a middle-aged woman with Graves disease. The specimen comprised peripheral blood mononuclear cells (PBMCs), sampled at new diagnosis, from a patient treated with antithyroid drugs. The DNA for the CDR3 is TGTGCCAGTAGTCCTCTTACTGGAAACACCATATATTTT. It is translated as CASSPLTGNTIYF.